This TCR beta chain came from a study of T cell repertoires in cytomegalovirus infection. Study-wide findings and caveats: The ex vivo response was dominated by HLA-C-restricted CMV-specific TCR beta clonotypes. Individuals carrying CMV plus the relevant HLA were identified by cumulative frequency of public TCR beta families.

In this sample, this clonotype turned up many times. What it binds is not known. MiXCR, applied by TCRdb to the reads, yields one record per CDR3 protein. The profile shows about 440,000 distinct CDR3 sequences, roughly 30% of them singletons. The clonotype comes from a human donor in good health (CMV status not recorded). Some clones in this sample may be carry-over from other donors' samples. Sequencing used PBMCs.

CDR3 nucleotides: TGTGCCAGCAGCTTAGTGGTATCGTGGGGAACCTACAATGAGCAGTTCTTC. Its translation: CASSLVVSWGTYNEQFF. The rearrangement uses TRBV7-8 and TRBJ2-1, with D uncertain. Trimming left V 1 base short and J 2 bases short, with 15 bases between. CDR1 is SGHVS and CDR2 is FQNEAQ in the germline V gene. The CDR3 runs 17 residues.